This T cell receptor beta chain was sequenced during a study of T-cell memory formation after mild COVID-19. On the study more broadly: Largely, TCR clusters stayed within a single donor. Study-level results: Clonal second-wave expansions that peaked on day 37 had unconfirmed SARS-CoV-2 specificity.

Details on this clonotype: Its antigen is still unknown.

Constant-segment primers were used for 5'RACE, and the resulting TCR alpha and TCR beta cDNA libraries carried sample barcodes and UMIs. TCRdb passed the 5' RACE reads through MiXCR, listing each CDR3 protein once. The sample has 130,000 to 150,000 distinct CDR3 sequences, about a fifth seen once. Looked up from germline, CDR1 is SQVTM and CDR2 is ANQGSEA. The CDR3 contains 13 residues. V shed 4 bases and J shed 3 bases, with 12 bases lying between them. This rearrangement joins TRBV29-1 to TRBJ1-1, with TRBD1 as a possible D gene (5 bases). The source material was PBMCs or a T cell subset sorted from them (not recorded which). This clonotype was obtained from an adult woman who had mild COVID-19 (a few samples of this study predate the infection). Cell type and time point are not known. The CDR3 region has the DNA TGCAGCGTTGTTTACAGGTCCTACACTGAAGCTTTCTTT. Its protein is CSVVYRSYTEAFF.